The 16 T cell receptor beta chains presented below share a single source sample, sequenced in a study of immune heterogeneity within non-small cell lung tumors. The authors amplified TCR beta CDR3 by multiplex PCR with 32 V and 13 J primers. MiXCR was run by TCRdb on the multiplex PCR reads, yielding one entry per CDR3 protein. The sample includes 7,200 or so distinct CDR3 sequences, roughly 21% of them seen just once. Template material comprised bulk tumor genomic DNA at about 660 ng per sample. Multiple widely separated biopsies were taken from each primary tumor at surgery. With untreated, newly diagnosed non-small cell lung cancer, the patients went on to undergo curative surgery. The source material was lung tumor tissue. The receptors shown here come from a man between 60 and 75 years old with non-small cell lung cancer.

This clonotype is deemed medium-sized. V gene TRBV6-2 or TRBV6-3 combines with J gene TRBJ2-7; weak D call: TRBD2 (5 bases). Trimming shortened V by 6 bases and J by 3 bases, and 9 bases separated the two germline ends. There are 12 residues in the CDR3. In germline, CDR1 is MNHEY, CDR2 SVGEGT. CDR3 nucleotide sequence: TGTGCCAGCAGGCAAGGGAGCTACGAGCAGTACTTC. Amino acids: CASRQGSYEQYF.

As concerns this clonotype: Possible read error: a much larger clone is one base away. The rearrangement uses TRBV19 and TRBJ1-2, with 10 positions matching TRBD1. Germline V gives CDR1 LNHDA, CDR2 SQIVND (reference sequence). After removal of 6 bases from V and 10 bases from J, the junction contained 17 bases not matched to a gene. This CDR3 region has 16 residues. The CDR3 loop is CASRPGQGLSFNDYTF. CDR3 sequence (DNA): TGTGCCAGTAGACCGGGACAGGGGCTCTCCTTTAATGACTACACCTTC.

This clonotype was found many times. The chain recombines TRBV7-9 with TRBJ2-7; no reliable D call. Trimming shortened V by 5 bases and J by 2 bases, and 4 bases separated the two germline ends. From germline, CDR1 is SEHNR and CDR2 FQNEAQ (reference sequence). The CDR3 totals 11 residues. The CDR3 DNA reads as TGTGCCAGCAGCCGAACCTACGAGCAGTACTTC. Encoded protein: CASSRTYEQYF. Combining the CDR3 with reference TRBV7-9 and TRBJ2-7 gives the whole variable domain DTGVSQNPRHKITKRGQNVTFRCDPISEHNRLYWYRQTLGQGPEFLTYFQNEAQLEKSRLLSDRFSAERPKGSFSTLEIQRTEQGDSAMYLCASSRTYEQYFGPGTRLTVT.

This clonotype was picked up many times. The CDR3 DNA follows: TGTGCCAGCAGCTTCCGCTTGCGGGAGGGCAATGAGCAGTTCTTC. Its protein is CASSFRLREGNEQFF. The chain joins TRBV7-2 to TRBJ2-1, with 9 bases identical to TRBD2. The junction had 6 bases not matched to a gene; V was cut back by 3 bases and J by 6 bases. The CDR3 has 15 residues. Germline V lookup: CDR1 SGHTA, CDR2 FQGNSA. Drawing the rest from reference TRBV7-2 and TRBJ2-1, the complete variable domain is GAGVSQSPSNKVTEKGKDVELRCDPISGHTALYWYRQSLGQGLEFLIYFQGNSAPDKSGLPSDRFSAERTGGSVSTLTIQRTQQEDSAVYLCASSFRLREGNEQFFGPGTRLTVL.

To note about this clonotype: At one of its ends the junction is not consistent with the germline gene, which may arise from a read error. V gene TRBV24-1 combines with J gene TRBJ2-2; TRBD1 agrees at 8 bases. CDR1 and CDR2 from the germline V gene are KGHDR and SFDVKD. The CDR3 covers 15 residues. This CDR3 is CATSDMGQVTVELFF. The CDR3, as DNA: TGTGCCACCAGTGACATGGGACAGGTCACCGTGGAGCTGTTTTTT.

Sample share makes this clonotype medium-sized. The chain couples TRBV19 to TRBJ1-2, with D possibly TRBD1 on 5 matching bases. This CDR3 spans 16 amino acids. Trimming stripped 3 bases from V and 2 bases from J, with 16 bases between. Germline assignment: CDR1 LNHDA and CDR2 SQIVND (reference sequence). Here the CDR3 reads CASSIPGQALNYGYTF. CDR3 in DNA: TGTGCCAGTAGTATCCCGGGGCAGGCGCTAAACTATGGCTACACCTTC. Supplemented by reference TRBV19 and TRBJ1-2, the full variable domain reads DGGITQSPKYLFRKEGQNVTLSCEQNLNHDAMYWYRQDPGQGLRLIYYSQIVNDFQKGDIAEGYSVSREKKESFPLTVTSAQKNPTAFYLCASSIPGQALNYGYTFGSGTRLTVV.

By its share, this clonotype is medium-sized (0.01 to 0.1%). This chain connects TRBV2 to TRBJ2-3, with D maybe TRBD1 (5 bases). Trimming shortened V by 9 bases and J by 0 bases, and 13 bases separated the two germline ends. Germline CDR1 SNHLY, CDR2 FYNNEI. This CDR3 has 14 amino acids. CDR3 amino acids: CARGVSSSTDTQYF. CDR3 coding DNA: TGTGCCAGAGGGGTATCTTCTAGCACAGATACGCAGTATTTT. Variable domain in full (rest from reference TRBV2 and TRBJ2-3): EPEVTQTPSHQVTQMGQEVILRCVPISNHLYFYWYRQILGQKVEFLVSFYNNEISEKSEIFDDQFSVERPDGSNFTLKIRSTKLEDSAMYFCARGVSSSTDTQYFGPGTRLTVL.

Within the sample, this clonotype is medium-sized. This rearrangement joins TRBV19 to TRBJ2-1; D is possibly TRBD2 (6 bases). V shed 3 bases and J shed 7 bases, with 13 bases lying between them. The CDR3 runs to 14 residues. Per germline, CDR1 LNHDA and CDR2 SQIVND (reference sequence). CDR3 residues: CASSITAGLNEQFF. The CDR3 DNA is TGTGCCAGTAGTATTACGGCGGGATTGAATGAGCAGTTCTTC.

In its sample, this clonotype is medium-sized. The gene calls are TRBV4-1 and TRBJ1-3, with 7 bases lining up with TRBD1. V was clipped by 1 base and J by 2 bases; unmatched bases: 2. Germline V gives CDR1 MGHRA, CDR2 YSYEKL. There are 15 residues in the CDR3. In DNA, the CDR3 is TGCGCCAGCAGCCAAGGTGGGACAGCTGGAAACACCATATATTTT. Protein product: CASSQGGTAGNTIYF.

As regards this clonotype: A read error may explain this, as a much larger clone is one base away. The chain couples TRBV20-1 to TRBJ2-1; no firm D call. From germline, CDR1 is DFQATT and CDR2 SNEGSKA (reference sequence). Trimming took 0 bases from V and 10 from J, leaving 10 bases between them. This CDR3 is 12 amino acids long. CDR3 DNA: TGCAGTGCTAGAGATTTTTCCGAAGAGCAGTTCTTC. Residues: CSARDFSEEQFF.

This clonotype is medium-sized in the sample. The chain is built from TRBV5-1 and TRBJ2-2; TRBD2 might be the D (5 bases). This CDR3 region has 16 residues. In germline, CDR1 is SGHRS, CDR2 YFSETQ. With 0 bases removed from V and 2 bases from J, the gap between germline ends came to 11 bases. For the CDR3, the DNA is TGCGCCAGCAGCTTGGGGGTCGGACTCAACACCGGGGAGCTGTTTTTT. Its translation: CASSLGVGLNTGELFF.

The chain recombines TRBV11-2 with TRBJ2-5, with D tentatively TRBD2 (5 bases). Looked up from germline, CDR1 is SGHAT and CDR2 is FQNNGV. The CDR3 has 13 residues. V lost 2 bases and J 4 bases, leaving 8 bases between the germline ends. The CDR3 here is CASSLWRAETQYF. Written as DNA, the CDR3 is TGTGCCAGCAGCTTATGGCGGGCAGAGACCCAGTACTTC.

By proportion, this clonotype is medium-sized (0.01 to 0.1%). The V and J genes are TRBV7-9 and TRBJ2-7; TRBD2 agrees at 9 bases. From germline, CDR1 is SEHNR and CDR2 FQNEAQ (reference sequence). With 3 bases clipped from V and 3 bases from J, the junction kept 6 bases outside the gene matches. The CDR3 is 15 amino acids. CDR3 nucleotides: TGTGCCAGCAGCTTGGGTCTAGCGGGGAACTACGAGCAGTACTTC. As protein: CASSLGLAGNYEQYF.

For this clonotype: It may be a read error: a sequence one base away is much more abundant. V and J are TRBV20-1 and TRBJ2-7; D gene unclear. Germline values: CDR1 DFQATT, CDR2 SNEGSKA (reference sequence). The CDR3 extends over 12 amino acids. The CDR3 region has the DNA TGCAGTGCTATTCCTAACTCCTACGAGCAGCACTTC. Translated, it gives CSAIPNSYEQHF.

This clonotype showed up just a few times. A much larger clonotype is one base distant, so this may be a read error. V gene TRBV2 combines with J gene TRBJ2-3, with unresolved D. The CDR3 spans 13 residues. The germline V gene encodes CDR1 SNHLY and CDR2 FYNNEI. CDR3 sequence: CTSSDWVTDTQYF. CDR3 bases: TGTACCAGCAGTGATTGGGTCACAGATACGCAGTATTTT.

This clonotype counts as medium-sized. The chain links TRBV11-1 to TRBJ2-7, with no clear D. CDR3 length: 12 residues. The germline CDR1 and CDR2 sequences are SGHAT and FQDESV (reference sequence). V shed 5 bases and J shed 7 bases, with 12 bases lying between them. CDR3 amino acids: CASSPLDGEQYF. The CDR3 nucleotides read TGTGCCAGCAGCCCTCTGGACGGTGAGCAGTACTTC.